These T cell receptor beta chains were read from a single sample in a study of CD8 T cells in Susac syndrome. TCRdb re-derived calls from the immunoSEQ multiplex PCR reads in MiXCR, one entry per CDR3 protein. This repertoire shows approximately 68,000 distinct CDR3 sequences, approximately 94% found once; its top ten account for 0.3% to 0.45%. The sample taken for sequencing was CD8+ T cells from PBMCs. The receptors come from a human donor with multiple sclerosis. Each CDR3 is given with its conserved first and last residue.

J: TRBJ2-7; V: TRBV7-8; CDR3: CASSPRGEYEQYF
J: TRBJ1-2; V: TRBV20-1; CDR3: CSAKGWQGMEGYTF
J: TRBJ2-1; V: TRBV3-1; CDR3: CAFSHTRTSGRAGFNEQFF
J: TRBJ1-1; V: TRBV5-1; CDR3: CASSEVDRGQWTAFF
J: TRBJ2-7; V: TRBV3-1; CDR3: CASSQDAPGRYEQYF
J: TRBJ2-5; V: TRBV12-3/TRBV12-4; CDR3: CASSPRVASGLQETQYF
J: TRBJ2-1; V: TRBV19; CDR3: CASSEQGLYPNEQFF
J: TRBJ1-4; V: TRBV6-5; CDR3: CASSPNGRKLFF
J: TRBJ1-1; V: TRBV5-1; CDR3: CASSFRYQNTEAFF
J: TRBJ2-1; V: TRBV12-3/TRBV12-4; CDR3: CASSGLARGEQFF
J: TRBJ1-5; V: TRBV13; CDR3: CASSFGGINQPQHF
J: TRBJ2-1; V: TRBV15; CDR3: CATDPGQGGEQFF
J: TRBJ2-7; V: TRBV7-2; CDR3: CASSLGAQVLYEQYF
J: TRBJ2-7; V: TRBV27; CDR3: CASSPTPVGEQYF
J: TRBJ2-2; V: TRBV29-1; CDR3: CSVSDRTNTGELFF
J: TRBJ1-1; V: TRBV29-1; CDR3: CSVEGLEAFF
J: TRBJ2-7; V: TRBV25-1; CDR3: CASSDRYGGQGAYEQYF
J: TRBJ2-5; V: TRBV7-9; CDR3: CASSLWGGGETQYF
J: TRBJ2-7; V: TRBV20-1; CDR3: CSAFGRAFSYEQYF
J: TRBJ2-5; V: TRBV7-9; CDR3: CATSGPYQETQYF
J: TRBJ2-7; V: TRBV6-5; CDR3: CASSYLGAYEQYF
J: TRBJ1-1; V: TRBV4-1; CDR3: CASSQDPQGAGYTEAFF
J: TRBJ1-2; V: TRBV7-9; CDR3: CASSLTTGEDYGYTF
J: TRBJ2-7; V: TRBV5-4; CDR3: CASSLVGESYEQYF
J: TRBJ2-5; V: TRBV7-3; CDR3: CASSSGTFETQYF
J: TRBJ2-7; V: TRBV6-2/TRBV6-3; CDR3: CASRTPPRGGQEQYF
J: TRBJ2-7; V: TRBV27; CDR3: CASSLSGFFHEQYF
J: TRBJ2-7; V: TRBV19; CDR3: CASSTDNDRGLREQYF
J: TRBJ2-3; V: TRBV19; CDR3: CASSRTSGSLDTQYF
J: TRBJ2-5; V: TRBV27; CDR3: CASSFTGVETQYF
J: TRBJ1-5; V: TRBV9; CDR3: CASSGGTPNQPQHF
J: TRBJ2-1; V: TRBV29-1; CDR3: CSVAGAREGNEQFF
J: TRBJ2-5; V: TRBV5-1; CDR3: CASSSDRVRETQYF
J: TRBJ1-2; V: TRBV29-1; CDR3: CSVEAAGQGYGYTF
J: TRBJ1-1; V: TRBV27; CDR3: CASSPQWNTEAFF
J: TRBJ1-5; V: TRBV6-1; CDR3: CAIRKSFYSNQPQHF
J: TRBJ2-1; V: TRBV30; CDR3: CAWSGLAGGYNEQFF
J: TRBJ1-2; V: TRBV3-1; CDR3: CASSQVGGPNGYTF
J: TRBJ2-7; V: TRBV20-1; CDR3: CSARGPRHYEQYF
J: TRBJ2-1; V: TRBV29-1; CDR3: CSVEDQGSGDEQFF
J: TRBJ2-1; V: TRBV7-8; CDR3: CASSLGELAGKFF
J: TRBJ2-1; V: TRBV2; CDR3: CASSVVISGSYNEQFF
J: TRBJ1-1; V: TRBV6-4; CDR3: CASSPTLTRGMNTEAFF
J: TRBJ2-5; V: TRBV12-3/TRBV12-4; CDR3: CASKNSQETQYF
J: TRBJ1-5; V: TRBV27; CDR3: CASSLDSDSWPQHF
J: TRBJ2-4; V: TRBV13; CDR3: CASSLGAGPKNIQYF
J: TRBJ1-4; V: TRBV9; CDR3: CASSVGDRLNEKLFF
J: TRBJ2-7; V: TRBV10-3; CDR3: CATAPQGLSYEQYF